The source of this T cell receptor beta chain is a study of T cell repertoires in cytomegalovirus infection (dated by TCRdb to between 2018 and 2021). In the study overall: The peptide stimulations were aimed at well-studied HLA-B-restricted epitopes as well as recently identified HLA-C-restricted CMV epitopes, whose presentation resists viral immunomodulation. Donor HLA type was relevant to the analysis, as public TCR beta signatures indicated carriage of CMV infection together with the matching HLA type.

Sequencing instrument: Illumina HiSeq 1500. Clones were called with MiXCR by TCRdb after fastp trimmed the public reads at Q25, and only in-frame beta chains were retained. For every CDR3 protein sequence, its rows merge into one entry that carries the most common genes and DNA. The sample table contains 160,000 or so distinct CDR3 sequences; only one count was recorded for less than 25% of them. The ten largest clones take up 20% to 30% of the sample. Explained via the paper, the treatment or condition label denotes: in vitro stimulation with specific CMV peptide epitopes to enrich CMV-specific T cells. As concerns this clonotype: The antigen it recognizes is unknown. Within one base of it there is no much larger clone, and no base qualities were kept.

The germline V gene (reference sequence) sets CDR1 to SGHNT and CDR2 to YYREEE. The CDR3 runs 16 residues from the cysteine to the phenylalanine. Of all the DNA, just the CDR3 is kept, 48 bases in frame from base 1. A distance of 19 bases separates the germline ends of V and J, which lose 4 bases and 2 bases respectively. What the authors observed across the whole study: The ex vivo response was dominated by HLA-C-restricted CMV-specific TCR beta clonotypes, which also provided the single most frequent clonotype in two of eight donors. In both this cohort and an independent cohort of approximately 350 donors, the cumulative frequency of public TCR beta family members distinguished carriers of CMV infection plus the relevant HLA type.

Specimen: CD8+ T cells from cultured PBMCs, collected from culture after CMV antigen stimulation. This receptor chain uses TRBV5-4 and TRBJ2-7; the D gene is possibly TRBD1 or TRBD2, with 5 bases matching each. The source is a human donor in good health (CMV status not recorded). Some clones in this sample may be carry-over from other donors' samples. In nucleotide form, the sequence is TGTGCCAGCAGCCCCGGAGGTGGGGACGTTACCTACGAGCAGTACTTC. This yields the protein CASSPGGGDVTYEQYF.